Listed here is a single T cell receptor (beta chain). Antigen specificity is unknown. This sample stems from a study of T cell responses to AZD1222 COVID-19 vaccine. Overall study findings and caveats: White British people made up most donors, females outnumbered males, and clonal diversity was possibly underestimated. Two doses of AZD1222 preceded a rise in Spike-specific TCR breadth and depth. Only after the peak T cell response were repertoires sampled.

Some clones are missing from TCRdb's copy, which holds only in-frame ones; the method was immunoSEQ multiplex PCR. This table holds around 100,000 clones, approximately 90% found once. This CDR3 region has 16 residues. Germline V gives CDR1 LGHNA, CDR2 YSLEER. Trimming stripped 4 bases from V and 8 bases from J, with 18 bases between. The sample here was peripheral blood, taken on day 0 of AZD1222 vaccination. This clonotype was sampled from an adult in good health. The chain employs TRBV4-3 and TRBJ1-6; maybe TRBD1 (5 bases). The CDR3 DNA follows: TGCGCCAGCAGCCTTACACGGAGCACAGGCGATTCACCCCTCCACTTT. As protein: CASSLTRSTGDSPLHF.